This TCR beta chain was retrieved from a study of blood T cell repertoires in COVID-19. Study information: The United States, Italy and Spain provided the acute and convalescent COVID-19 samples.

Trimming stripped 1 base from V and 7 bases from J, with 8 bases between. The CDR3 loop spans 12 amino acids. CDR1 is MGHRA, CDR2 YSYEKL, per germline. Per the original methods: Quantification of nucleated cells was approximated via reference gene primer amplification. Measured with immunoSEQ multiplex PCR; TCRdb has only the in-frame clones, and not every one. V and J calls and clone size are those listed in that table; D and trimming were worked out from the DNA. Of 150,000 to 200,000 clones in the sample, approximately 82% are singletons; the top ten hold 6.5% to 9%. Seattle researchers signed up patients amid active infection and tracked them longitudinally.

The sequenced material came from peripheral blood. The sequence was collected from a woman aged 35 to 49 with COVID-19, enrolled during active disease. The V and J genes are TRBV4-1 and TRBJ2-7, with D unresolved. CDR3 protein: CASSQVGLEQYF. The CDR3 nucleotides are TGCGCCAGCAGCCAAGTTGGGCTGGAGCAGTACTTC.